Below are 27 T cell receptor beta chains sequenced from a single sample in a study of shared clonotypes between healthy human individuals. Naive CD8 cells were CD45RO-negative, positively selected for CCR7, excluding terminally differentiated effector memory CD45RA+ cells. The protocol was immunoSEQ multiplex PCR, while the TCRdb copy is restricted to in-frame clones and leaves out a portion. The repertoire holds around 600,000 clones, 85% to 95% seen once, with 0.095% to 0.14% in the top ten. The sequenced sample consisted of naive CD8+ T cells sorted from blood. All receptors derive from a woman in her 30s in good health.

The CDR3 loop is CASTKAKGPGERSEAFF. The CDR3 coding sequence is TGTGCCAGCACCAAAGCCAAGGGCCCCGGGGAAAGATCTGAAGCTTTCTTT. The V call is TRBV7-9, the J call TRBJ1-1, with no clear D. This CDR3 region has 17 residues. V was clipped by 7 bases and J by 6 bases, with 27 bases between them. Germline V gives CDR1 SEHNR, CDR2 FQNEAQ (reference sequence).

This clone came up a few times. The chain is built from TRBV4-1 and TRBJ1-1, with D unclear. The germline gives CDR1 MGHRA, CDR2 YSYEKL. Trimming removed 5 bases at V and 1 base at J, with 8 bases between. The CDR3 extends over 13 amino acids. CDR3 in DNA: TGCGCCAGCAGCTCCAGACGGAACACTGAAGCTTTCTTT. It yields the protein CASSSRRNTEAFF.

The gene calls are TRBV27 and TRBJ1-2; TRBD1 agrees at 9 bases. V dropped 4 bases and J dropped 6; count of bases not matched to a gene: 12. Germline lookup yields CDR1 MNHEY and CDR2 SMNVEV (reference sequence). This CDR3 contains 16 residues. CDR3 sequence reads: CASSSSTRDRVNGYTF. The CDR3 DNA follows: TGTGCCAGCAGTTCGTCAACGAGGGACAGGGTCAATGGCTACACCTTC.

The CDR3 sequence: CAWSVHGGGKNIQYF. The CDR3, as DNA: TGTGCCTGGAGTGTACACGGGGGAGGCAAAAACATTCAGTACTTC. The chain is built from TRBV30 and TRBJ2-4, with a tentative D call TRBD2 (6 bases). V lost 0 bases to trimming and J lost 3 bases, with 12 bases between them. CDR3 length: 15 amino acids. Germline assignment: CDR1 GTSNPN and CDR2 SVGIG (reference sequence).

The chain couples TRBV27 to TRBJ2-7; D gene unclear. The germline V and J ends were trimmed by 6 bases and 1 base, with 7 bases remaining between them. CDR3 size: 12 residues. CDR1 MNHEY and CDR2 SMNVEV come from the germline V gene (reference sequence). The CDR3 spells CASSPASYEQYF. CDR3 DNA sequence: TGTGCCAGCAGCCCGGCTTCCTACGAGCAGTACTTC.

This chain links TRBV14 with TRBJ2-1; D is undetermined. Germline loops: CDR1 SGHDN, CDR2 FVKESK. Trimming removed 0 bases from V and 0 bases from J, with 15 bases in between. There are 18 residues in the CDR3. The CDR3, as DNA: TGTGCCAGCAGCCAAGAAATCGGACGCTCGAGCTCCTACAATGAGCAGTTCTTC. Its protein product is CASSQEIGRSSSYNEQFF.

The chain employs TRBV25-1 and TRBJ1-2; D perhaps matches TRBD1 (5 bases). The CDR3 covers 14 residues. Germline V lookup: CDR1 MGHDK, CDR2 SYGVNS. Trimming took off 2 bases at V and 4 bases at J, with 11 bases between the two ends. In nucleotides, the CDR3 is TGTGCCAGCAGTGAAGGACACAGCAGCTATGGCTACACCTTC. As protein: CASSEGHSSYGYTF.

This rearrangement joins TRBV7-8 to TRBJ2-5; D is undetermined. The J call may be incorrect, as the DNA end agrees better with TRBJ2-7. The CDR3 runs to 15 residues. Germline values: CDR1 SGHVS, CDR2 FQNEAQ. The CDR3 region is CASSPIAGPPYEQYF. The CDR3 coding sequence is TGTGCCAGCAGCCCAATCGCAGGACCCCCCTACGAGCAGTACTTC.

This clone came up once. The rearrangement links TRBV2 to TRBJ2-2; the D is unclear. With 9 bases removed from V and 3 bases from J, the gap between germline ends came to 11 bases. Germline V gene lookup returns CDR1 SNHLY and CDR2 FYNNEI. This CDR3 comprises 13 residues. CDR3 protein: CASPTPDTGELFF. In DNA form, the CDR3 reads TGTGCCAGTCCCACACCAGACACCGGGGAGCTGTTTTTT.

The V call is TRBV28, the J call TRBJ1-1; D not resolved. CDR1 is MDHEN and CDR2 is SYDVKM in the germline V gene. The germline V and J ends were trimmed by 2 bases and 1 base, with 8 bases remaining between them. The CDR3 covers 14 residues. CDR3 sequence (DNA): TGTGCCAGCAGTTTAATCGGGGAGAACACTGAAGCTTTCTTT. It codes for CASSLIGENTEAFF.

V is TRBV6-4 and J is TRBJ2-7; D unclear. This CDR3 spans 15 amino acids. The germline V and J ends were trimmed by 2 bases and 1 base, with 12 bases remaining between them. Germline-derived CDR1 and CDR2 are MRHNA and SNTAGT. The CDR3 loop is CASSDVAAPSYEQYF. CDR3 coding DNA: TGTGCCAGCAGTGACGTTGCTGCCCCGTCCTACGAGCAGTACTTC.

V is TRBV28 and J is TRBJ2-2; 13 nucleotides agree with TRBD2. This CDR3 contains 18 residues. Per the germline V gene, CDR1 is MDHEN and CDR2 is SYDVKM. The junction had 14 bases not matched to a gene; V was cut back by 7 bases and J by 6 bases. The CDR3 DNA sequence: TGTGCCAGCACCCCAATTTACGGACTAGCGGGAGAAGCCGGGGAGCTGTTTTTT. Residues: CASTPIYGLAGEAGELFF.

V and J are TRBV28 and TRBJ2-5; 7 bases agree with TRBD2. Per the germline V gene, CDR1 is MDHEN and CDR2 is SYDVKM. This CDR3 has 13 residues. The J segment lost 6 bases and the V segment lost 4 bases, leaving 5 bases of the junction unmatched. The CDR3, as DNA: TGTGCCAGCAGTTGGCGGGAGTCCCAGACCCAGTACTTC. This codes for CASSWRESQTQYF. The variable domain in full, completed from reference TRBV28 and TRBJ2-5, reads DVKVTQSSRYLVKRTGEKVFLECVQDMDHENMFWYRQDPGLGLRLIYFSYDVKMKEKGDIPEGYSVSREKKERFSLILESASTNQTSMYLCASSWRESQTQYFGPGTRLLVL.

This clone came up once. V and J are TRBV29-1 and TRBJ2-2; 9 bases agree with TRBD2. Germline V gene lookup returns CDR1 SQVTM and CDR2 ANQGSEA. V was pared by 5 bases and J by 4 bases, with 5 bases of the junction left unmatched. The length of the CDR3 is 14 residues. The chain's CDR3 is CSVPSGIGTGELFF. The CDR3 bases are TGCAGCGTTCCTAGCGGGATTGGCACCGGGGAGCTGTTTTTT.

The chain carries TRBV14 and TRBJ2-5, with 7 bases aligning to TRBD2. CDR1 and CDR2 from the germline V gene are SGHDN and FVKESK. V was pared by 4 bases and J by 2 bases, with 4 bases of the junction left unmatched. This CDR3 is 14 amino acids long. CDR3 in amino acids: CASSPRGEQETQYF. The CDR3 DNA sequence: TGTGCCAGCAGCCCACGGGGGGAGCAAGAGACCCAGTACTTC.

The rearrangement links TRBV5-4 to TRBJ2-7; 12 positions agree with TRBD2. Germline CDR1 is SGHNT and CDR2 is YYREEE (reference sequence). Trimming removed 5 bases from V and 4 bases from J; junction bases left unmatched: 10. The CDR3 totals 16 residues. CDR3 loop: CASSELAGGPIYEQYF. The CDR3 DNA is TGTGCCAGCAGTGAGCTAGCGGGAGGGCCTATTTACGAGCAGTACTTC. The full variable domain, completed using reference TRBV5-4 and TRBJ2-7, is ETGVTQSPTHLIKTRGQQVTLRCSSQSGHNTVSWYQQALGQGPQFIFQYYREEENGRGNFPPRFSGLQFPNYSSELNVNALELDDSALYLCASSELAGGPIYEQYFGPGTRLTVT.

The chain has TRBV27 and TRBJ1-4; D is ambiguous. The CDR3 runs 17 residues. CDR1 MNHEY and CDR2 SMNVEV come from the germline V gene (reference sequence). V dropped 5 bases and J dropped 5 bases, with 21 bases sitting between them. CDR3 amino acids: CASSVTLPDPHNEKLFF. CDR3 nucleotide sequence: TGTGCCAGCAGTGTGACATTACCAGACCCCCACAATGAAAAACTGTTTTTT.

V is TRBV7-6 and J is TRBJ1-2; D not resolved. Looked up from germline, CDR1 is SGHVS and CDR2 is FNYEAQ. Trimming took off 2 bases at V and 4 bases at J, with 8 bases between the two ends. The CDR3 sequence is 13 residues long. The chain's CDR3 is CASSLNDFYGYTF. In DNA, the CDR3 is TGTGCCAGCAGCTTAAACGATTTCTATGGCTACACCTTC. Using reference TRBV7-6 and TRBJ1-2 for the parts outside the CDR3, the full variable domain is GAGVSQSPRYKVTKRGQDVALRCDPISGHVSLYWYRQALGQGPEFLTYFNYEAQQDKSGLPNDRFSAERPEGSISTLTIQRTEQRDSAMYRCASSLNDFYGYTFGSGTRLTVV.

In this sample, this clone turned up once. Other nucleotide sequences from this sample produce the same CDR3. The chain couples TRBV28 to TRBJ2-7; D unresolved. The V gene lost 5 bases and the J gene lost 4 bases, with 6 bases spanning the gap. Germline V gene lookup returns CDR1 MDHEN and CDR2 SYDVKM. CDR3 length equals 11 residues. The CDR3 nucleotides are TGTGCCAGCAGTCCCGGATACGAGCAGTACTTC. Encoded protein: CASSPGYEQYF.

The chain is built from TRBV7-8 and TRBJ1-1; D not certain. The germline V and J ends were trimmed by 0 bases and 13 bases, with 12 bases remaining between them. The CDR3 covers 12 residues. The germline gives CDR1 SGHVS, CDR2 FQNEAQ. The CDR3 region has the DNA TGTGCCAGCAGCTTAGCAGAAGGGCGGCTTTTCTTT. This codes for CASSLAEGRLFF. Looking up the rest from reference TRBV7-8 and TRBJ1-1 gives the full variable domain: GAGVSQSPRYKVAKRGQDVALRCDPISGHVSLFWYQQALGQGPEFLTYFQNEAQLDKSGLPSDRFFAERPEGSVSTLKIQRTQQEDSAVYLCASSLAEGRLFFGQGTRLTVV.

The genes are TRBV27 and TRBJ2-4; D gene ambiguous. Trimming took 4 bases from V and 1 from J, leaving 11 bases between them. The CDR3 covers 15 residues. In germline, CDR1 is MNHEY, CDR2 SMNVEV (reference sequence). Here the CDR3 reads CASSYIPPAKNIQYF. The CDR3 nucleotides read TGTGCCAGCAGTTATATCCCCCCGGCCAAAAACATTCAGTACTTC.

The chain links TRBV28 to TRBJ1-5; D gene ambiguous. The CDR3 has 13 residues. Germline CDR1 is MDHEN and CDR2 is SYDVKM. Deletions cut 3 bases from V and 4 bases from J, with 7 bases between. The CDR3 nucleotides are TGTGCCAGCAGTTTCAAGGGTAATCAGCCCCAGCATTTT. Translating gives CASSFKGNQPQHF.

The chain uses TRBV7-9 and TRBJ2-2; TRBD2 aligns across 12 bases. CDR1 and CDR2 from the germline V gene are SEHNR and FQNEAQ (reference sequence). Germline trimming cut 2 bases from V and 6 bases from J; bases unmatched to any gene: 7. The CDR3 spans 17 residues. CDR3: CASSLSGTSGYAGELFF. CDR3 DNA sequence: TGTGCCAGCAGCTTATCTGGGACTAGCGGGTATGCCGGGGAGCTGTTTTTT. Based on the CDR3 plus reference TRBV7-9 and TRBJ2-2, the full variable domain is DTGVSQNPRHKITKRGQNVTFRCDPISEHNRLYWYRQTLGQGPEFLTYFQNEAQLEKSRLLSDRFSAERPKGSFSTLEIQRTEQGDSAMYLCASSLSGTSGYAGELFFGEGSRLTVL.

This CDR3 is CASRTSGRAIGPDTQYF. CDR3 DNA: TGCGCCAGCAGGACTAGCGGGAGGGCCATTGGCCCAGATACGCAGTATTTT. This rearrangement joins TRBV10-2 to TRBJ2-3; 14 bases agree with TRBD2. The trim removed 6 bases at V and 4 bases at J, leaving 9 bases unmatched. Germline assignment: CDR1 WSHSY and CDR2 SAAADI. This CDR3 has 17 amino acids.

This chain joins TRBV29-1 and TRBJ2-7, with 7 bases fitting TRBD2. Germline assignment: CDR1 SQVTM and CDR2 ANQGSEA. CDR3 size: 13 residues. V lost 1 base to trimming and J lost 3 bases; unmatched junction nucleotides: 3. CDR3 region: CSVEGEGNYEQYF. The CDR3, as DNA: TGCAGCGTTGAAGGGGAGGGGAACTACGAGCAGTACTTC.

This rearrangement joins TRBV5-1 to TRBJ2-1; a possible D gene is TRBD1 (6 bases). Germline CDR1 is SGHRS and CDR2 is YFSETQ. The CDR3 loop spans 15 amino acids. Trimming left V 2 bases short and J 1 base short, with 10 bases between. This CDR3 reads CASSFRDTSYNEQFF. As DNA, the CDR3 is TGCGCCAGCAGCTTCCGGGACACTTCCTACAATGAGCAGTTCTTC. Based on the CDR3 plus reference TRBV5-1 and TRBJ2-1, the full variable domain is KAGVTQTPRYLIKTRGQQVTLSCSPISGHRSVSWYQQTPGQGLQFLFEYFSETQRNKGNFPGRFSGRQFSNSRSEMNVSTLELGDSALYLCASSFRDTSYNEQFFGPGTRLTVL.

The rearrangement uses TRBV6-1 and TRBJ2-3, with TRBD1 matching over 9 bases. Germline CDR1 is MNHNS and CDR2 is SASEGT. CDR3 length: 19 amino acids. V shed 4 bases, J shed 0 bases, and the junction held 14 bases outside the gene matches. CDR3 nucleotides: TGTGCCAGCAGTGGGGACAGGGAGGGGATAACATACAGCACAGATACGCAGTATTTT. This sequence encodes CASSGDREGITYSTDTQYF.